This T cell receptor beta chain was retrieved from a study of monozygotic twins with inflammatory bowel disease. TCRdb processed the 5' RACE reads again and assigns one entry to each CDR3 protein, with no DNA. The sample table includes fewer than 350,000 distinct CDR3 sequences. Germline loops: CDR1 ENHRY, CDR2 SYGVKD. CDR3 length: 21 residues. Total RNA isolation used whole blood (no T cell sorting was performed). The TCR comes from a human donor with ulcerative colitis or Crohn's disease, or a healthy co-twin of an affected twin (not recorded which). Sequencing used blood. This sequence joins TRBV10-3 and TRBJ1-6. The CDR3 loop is CAISALRLLGTNGSYNSPLHF.